A single sample is the source of the 27 T cell receptor beta chains below, sequenced in a study of blood T cell repertoires in COVID-19. Here immunoSEQ multiplex PCR was the method, and the copy in TCRdb shows in-frame clones only, minus some. The repertoire includes roughly 190,000 clones, approximately 87% of them detected once, and approximately 11% sits in the top ten. Sequenced: peripheral blood. The receptors were gathered from a woman aged 60 to 75 with COVID-19, enrolled during active disease.

The J gene is TRBJ2-7, the V gene TRBV5-5; D gene ambiguous. This CDR3 spans 15 amino acids. Germline CDR1 is SGHKS and CDR2 is YYEKEE (reference sequence). Trimming pared 3 bases from V and 6 bases from J, leaving 19 bases between. The CDR3 DNA follows: TGTGCCAGCAGCTCACTTGTCCGCAACCCCCCCGAGCAGTACTTC. It yields the protein CASSSLVRNPPEQYF.

This clone was recorded a few times. J is TRBJ1-2 and V is TRBV12-3 or TRBV12-4; 7 nucleotides align to TRBD1. This CDR3 comprises 13 residues. Losses at the gene ends were 2 bases for V and 6 bases for J; bases not matched to a gene: 3. The CDR3 DNA reads as TGTGCCAGCAGTTTAAAGGGGGCGAATGGCTACACCTTC. Protein product: CASSLKGANGYTF.

This chain connects TRBV7-9 to TRBJ1-3; 7 nucleotides match TRBD1. From germline, CDR1 is SEHNR and CDR2 FQNEAQ (reference sequence). The CDR3 covers 15 residues. The junction had 9 bases not matched to a gene; V was cut back by 5 bases and J by 5 bases. CDR3 bases: TGTGCCAGCAGCGAAAACAGGGGATTCAGAAACACCATATATTTT. It codes for CASSENRGFRNTIYF.

V is TRBV27 and J is TRBJ2-1; 11 bases match TRBD2. The CDR3 contains 14 residues. The junction had 12 bases not matched to a gene; V was cut back by 5 bases and J by 15 bases. Germline assignment: CDR1 MNHEY and CDR2 SMNVEV (reference sequence). As DNA, the CDR3 is TGTGCCAGCAGTGGTCCGACTAGCGGGATTTTGTGGTTCTTC. It specifies CASSGPTSGILWFF.

The chain has TRBV6-2 or TRBV6-3 and TRBJ1-2; weak D call: TRBD1 (6 bases). Germline values: CDR1 MNHEY, CDR2 SVGEGT. This CDR3 is 12 amino acids long. V was trimmed by 4 bases and J by 7 bases, leaving 10 bases between them. CDR3 sequence (DNA): TGTGCCAGCAGTTGGGACAAGATTGGCTACACCTTC. It encodes CASSWDKIGYTF.

The chain couples TRBV4-3 to TRBJ2-2; 7 nucleotides line up with TRBD1. Germline CDR1 LGHNA, CDR2 YSLEER. The CDR3 spans 14 residues. The junction had 4 bases not matched to a gene; V was cut back by 2 bases and J by 7 bases. Written as DNA, the CDR3 is TGCGCCAGCAGCCAACAGACAGGGTTCGGGGAGCTGTTTTTT. Encoded protein: CASSQQTGFGELFF.

The CDR3 spells CASSIVGSTDTQYF. The CDR3 DNA reads TGTGCCAGTAGTATAGTCGGGTCGACAGATACGCAGTATTTT. The chain carries TRBV19 and TRBJ2-3; D gene unclear. The V gene's germline CDR1 is LNHDA and CDR2 SQIVND (reference sequence). This CDR3 is 14 amino acids long. The V end lost 1 base, the J end lost 3 bases, and 8 bases lay between the germline ends.

DNA of the CDR3: TGTGCCACCAGTGGAGCGTCCAGCACAGATACGCAGTATTTT. Its translation: CATSGASSTDTQYF. The chain recombines TRBV24-1 with TRBJ2-3; D is undetermined. Trimming removed 5 bases at V and 0 bases at J, with 8 bases between. Germline values: CDR1 KGHDR, CDR2 SFDVKD. CDR3 length: 14 residues.

This chain uses TRBV5-1 with TRBJ2-7; TRBD1 matches at 10 bases. This CDR3 comprises 16 residues. The germline V gene encodes CDR1 SGHRS and CDR2 YFSETQ. J was trimmed by 2 bases and V by 0 bases; bases with no gene match: 5. The CDR3 here is CASSLDWGQGTYEQYF. The CDR3 DNA is TGCGCCAGCAGCTTGGATTGGGGACAGGGGACCTACGAGCAGTACTTC.

The chain recombines TRBV19 with TRBJ2-7; 9 bases are shared with TRBD1. Germline-derived CDR1 and CDR2 are LNHDA and SQIVND (reference sequence). The V gene end was trimmed by 2 bases and the J gene end by 6 bases; junction bases not matched to a gene: 8. The CDR3 totals 15 residues. CDR3 nucleotides: TGTGCCAGTAGTATATCCTCCACAGGGGGCGGCGAGCAGTACTTC. This translates into CASSISSTGGGEQYF.

The chain links TRBV5-6 to TRBJ1-1; 7 bases align to TRBD1. The CDR3 totals 15 residues. V shed 0 bases and J 1 base; nucleotides not matched to a gene: 3. Germline CDR1 and CDR2: SGHDT and YYEEEE. For the CDR3, the DNA is TGTGCCAGCAGCTTGGGAGGGGACAGGAACACTGAAGCTTTCTTT. Protein product: CASSLGGDRNTEAFF.

The table lists this clone with a few counts. The CDR3 DNA reads as TGTGCCAGTAGCCAACAGGGCCGCGGGCAGCCCCAGCATTTT. This encodes CASSQQGRGQPQHF. The chain carries TRBV19 and TRBJ1-5; D may be TRBD1 (6 bases). This CDR3 has 14 residues. Germline CDR1 reads LNHDA; CDR2 reads SQIVND (reference sequence). Deletions cut 6 bases from V and 7 bases from J, with 16 bases between.

The chain recombines TRBV19 with TRBJ2-1; the D gene is possibly TRBD1 (6 bases). The V gene's germline CDR1 is LNHDA and CDR2 SQIVND (reference sequence). Trimming took off 8 bases at V and 7 bases at J, with 21 bases between the two ends. The CDR3 has 15 residues. In DNA form, the CDR3 reads TGTGCCAGTTGTTACAGGCCCGAAGGGGGAAATGAGCAGTTCTTC. It encodes CASCYRPEGGNEQFF.

The V gene is TRBV10-3, the J gene TRBJ2-7, with D possibly TRBD2 on 6 matching bases. Germline V CDR1 and CDR2: ENHRY, SYGVKD. Trimming removed 6 bases at V and 0 bases at J, with 6 bases between. The CDR3 has 12 amino acids. The chain's CDR3 is CAISGSSYEQYF. CDR3 DNA sequence: TGTGCCATCAGCGGGAGCTCCTACGAGCAGTACTTC.

This rearrangement joins TRBV19 to TRBJ1-2; 12 bases agree with TRBD1. Germline values: CDR1 LNHDA, CDR2 SQIVND (reference sequence). The CDR3 runs to 16 residues. The V gene end was trimmed by 6 bases and the J gene end by 7 bases; junction bases not matched to a gene: 12. The CDR3, as DNA: TGTGCCAGTAGCACTCCTATGGGACAGGGGGCTCCTGGCTACACCTTC. This sequence encodes CASSTPMGQGAPGYTF.

This clone was seen a single time. The chain carries TRBV24-1 and TRBJ2-7; the D gene is possibly TRBD1 (6 bases). V was trimmed by 3 bases and J by 3 bases, leaving 14 bases between them. The germline gives CDR1 KGHDR, CDR2 SFDVKD. This CDR3 has 15 amino acids. CDR3 residues: CATSDHRQGRYEQYF. DNA for the CDR3: TGTGCCACCAGTGATCACCGGCAGGGGCGCTACGAGCAGTACTTC.

V usage is TRBV5-1 and J usage is TRBJ1-2; perhaps TRBD1 as D (6 bases). Trimming removed 4 bases from V and 6 bases from J, with 16 bases in between. This CDR3 has 14 amino acids. Germline CDR1 and CDR2: SGHRS and YFSETQ. CDR3 loop: CASSRVQGFDGYTF. DNA for the CDR3: TGCGCCAGCAGCCGAGTACAGGGTTTCGATGGCTACACCTTC.

The V gene is TRBV6-5, the J gene TRBJ2-1, with 9 bases lining up with TRBD2. This CDR3 is built from 14 residues. The J segment lost 9 bases and the V segment lost 1 base, leaving 4 bases of the junction unmatched. The V gene's germline CDR1 is MNHEY and CDR2 SVGAGI. The CDR3 DNA reads TGTGCCAGCAGTTACTGGCGGGAGGGGGGTGAGCAGTTCTTC. This encodes CASSYWREGGEQFF.

This sequence joins TRBV6-5 and TRBJ1-5; D is perhaps TRBD1 (5 bases). This CDR3 comprises 16 residues. Trimming cost V 4 bases and J 4 bases, with 17 bases left between them. Germline V gene lookup returns CDR1 MNHEY and CDR2 SVGAGI. The CDR3 DNA reads as TGTGCCAGCAGTTCGCTCGGCGGTGGGGGGAATCAGCCCCAGCATTTT. Residues: CASSSLGGGGNQPQHF.

The gene calls are TRBV28 and TRBJ1-5, with D uncertain. CDR1 is MDHEN, CDR2 SYDVKM, per germline. This CDR3 has 12 residues. V gave up 3 bases and J gave up 6 bases, with 6 bases separating them. CDR3 DNA: TGTGCCAGCAGTTTCGGAGCTCAGCCCCAGCATTTT. Encoded protein: CASSFGAQPQHF.

The chain recombines TRBV5-1 with TRBJ2-1; no clear D gene. The CDR3 has 15 residues. The germline CDR1 and CDR2 sequences are SGHRS and YFSETQ. V shed 0 bases and J shed 5 bases, with 12 bases lying between them. The CDR3 nucleotides are TGCGCCAGCAGCTTGGACAGTTGGGTCGACAATGAGCAGTTCTTC. Translating it yields CASSLDSWVDNEQFF.

V gene TRBV30 combines with J gene TRBJ1-2; a weak D match, TRBD1 (6 bases). V was clipped by 2 bases and J by 6 bases, with 16 bases between them. The CDR3 runs 14 residues. CDR1 GTSNPN and CDR2 SVGIG come from the germline V gene (reference sequence). The CDR3 bases are TGTGCCTGGAGTTCCACCGTCCAGGGGAATGGCTACACCTTC. As protein: CAWSSTVQGNGYTF.

The V gene is TRBV7-2, the J gene TRBJ1-5; 8 bases line up with TRBD1. CDR1 SGHTA and CDR2 FQGNSA come from the germline V gene. The V segment lost 5 bases and the J segment 6 bases; nucleotides outside the gene matches: 15. The CDR3 sequence is 17 residues long. The chain's CDR3 is CASSLYAGTGGSQPQHF. In DNA, the CDR3 is TGTGCCAGCAGCCTTTATGCCGGGACAGGCGGGAGTCAGCCCCAGCATTTT.

The rearrangement links TRBV6-2 or TRBV6-3 to TRBJ1-2; 7 bases are shared with TRBD1. V lost 5 bases and J lost 6; bases outside the gene matches: 6. From germline, CDR1 is MNHEY and CDR2 SVGEGT. The CDR3 length is 13 residues. In nucleotides, the CDR3 is TGTGCCAGCAGTGATCACAGGGGAAATGGCTACACCTTC. The encoded protein is CASSDHRGNGYTF.

This chain connects TRBV27 to TRBJ2-7, with 11 nucleotides matching TRBD1. V lost 4 bases, J lost 5 bases, and 10 bases stayed unmatched. The CDR3 totals 16 residues. The V gene's germline CDR1 is MNHEY and CDR2 SMNVEV (reference sequence). CDR3 bases: TGTGCCAGCAGTTATCTTAGGACAGGGGGCATCGACGAGCAGTACTTC. Its translation: CASSYLRTGGIDEQYF.

This chain links TRBV7-3 with TRBJ2-1; TRBD2 agrees at 8 bases. Per germline, CDR1 SGHTA and CDR2 FQGTGA. The V and J ends lost 1 base and 3 bases, in that order; junction bases with no gene match: 8. This CDR3 has 17 residues. The CDR3 DNA reads TGTGCCAGCAGCTTAAACCCCCCGGGGGGGGGCTACAATGAGCAGTTCTTC. Residues: CASSLNPPGGGYNEQFF.

A single count supports this clone. This CDR3 is CASSQDEVRGTDTQYF. As DNA, the CDR3 is TGCGCCAGCAGCCAAGATGAGGTCAGGGGGACAGATACGCAGTATTTT. The chain couples TRBV4-1 to TRBJ2-3; 7 bases are a match to TRBD1. The junction had 6 bases not matched to a gene; V was cut back by 0 bases and J by 3 bases. The CDR3 is 16 amino acids. CDR1 and CDR2 from the germline V gene are MGHRA and YSYEKL.